Below are 8 T cell receptor beta chains sequenced from a single sample in a study of blood T cell repertoires in COVID-19. The repertoire was sequenced with immunoSEQ multiplex PCR; TCRdb's copy has only in-frame clones and lacks some. The sample yields 250,000 to 350,000 clones, about 86% seen once. The sample consisted of peripheral blood. These receptors came from a woman aged 45-59 years with acute or convalescent COVID-19.

DNA for the CDR3: TGTGCCAGCAGTTACCCGGGGACAGGGGGTAGGAGCAATCAGCCCCAGCATTTT. Translated: CASSYPGTGGRSNQPQHF. The rearrangement links TRBV6-2 or TRBV6-3 to TRBJ1-5, with TRBD1 matching over 11 bases. The CDR3 runs to 18 residues. Trimming cost V 2 bases and J 1 base; bases outside gene matches: 7. Germline V CDR1 and CDR2: MNHEY, SVGEGT.

The V and J genes are TRBV11-2 and TRBJ2-7; TRBD1 agrees at 12 bases. Germline CDR1 SGHAT, CDR2 FQNNGV. The CDR3 is made up of 14 amino acids. V lost 6 bases and J lost 6; bases outside the gene matches: 6. The CDR3 here is CASRTGTGGLEQYV. In DNA, the CDR3 is TGTGCCAGCAGGACCGGGACAGGGGGCCTCGAGCAGTACGTC.

CDR3 sequence reads: CASRPSPLELAETDTQYF. The DNA for the CDR3 is TGTGCCAGCAGGCCAAGCCCCCTCGAGCTAGCTGAGACAGATACGCAGTATTTT. The chain joins TRBV7-2 to TRBJ2-3, with D possibly being TRBD2 (5 bases). V shed 6 bases and J shed 3 bases, with 25 bases lying between them. Germline V gene data show CDR1 as SGHTA and CDR2 as FQGNSA. The CDR3 totals 18 residues. Looking up the rest from reference TRBV7-2 and TRBJ2-3 gives the full variable domain: GAGVSQSPSNKVTEKGKDVELRCDPISGHTALYWYRQSLGQGLEFLIYFQGNSAPDKSGLPSDRFSAERTGGSVSTLTIQRTQQEDSAVYLCASRPSPLELAETDTQYFGPGTRLTVL.

The V gene is TRBV3-1 (or the pseudogene TRBV3-2), the J gene TRBJ2-5, with TRBD1 identical over 9 bases. The CDR3 has 16 residues. V was clipped by 4 bases and J by 1 base; unmatched bases: 7. Germline-derived CDR1 and CDR2 are LGHDT and YNNKEL (reference sequence). DNA for the CDR3: TGTGCCAGCAGCCCCTATCGGGACAGGGCCCAAGAGACCCAGTACTTC. It yields the protein CASSPYRDRAQETQYF.

As regards this clone: Additional DNA sequences in this sample encode the identical CDR3. This sequence joins TRBV11-2 and TRBJ2-5; the D is unclear. The germline V gene has CDR1 SGHAT and CDR2 FQNNGV. With 5 bases removed from V and 2 bases from J, the gap between germline ends came to 9 bases. The CDR3 spans 13 residues. CDR3 region: CASSAPGQETQYF. Written as DNA, the CDR3 is TGTGCCAGCAGCGCTCCCGGGCAAGAGACCCAGTACTTC.

The chain employs TRBV27 and TRBJ2-5, with D possibly matching TRBD2 (7 bases). This CDR3 is built from 14 residues. V lost 2 bases, J lost 2 bases, and 9 bases lay in between. Germline-derived CDR1 and CDR2 are MNHEY and SMNVEV (reference sequence). This CDR3 reads CASSLAGAQETQYF. DNA of the CDR3: TGTGCCAGCAGTTTAGCGGGGGCTCAAGAGACCCAGTACTTC.

V and J are TRBV6-2 or TRBV6-3 and TRBJ2-5; 7 bases map to TRBD2. Germline V gene sequence: CDR1 MNHEY, CDR2 SVGEGT. This CDR3 region has 14 residues. The V segment lost 7 bases and the J segment 3 bases; nucleotides outside the gene matches: 8. CDR3 sequence (DNA): TGTGCCAGCACCCCTGGGGGGAGGGAAGAGACCCAGTACTTC. It is translated as CASTPGGREETQYF.

The chain is built from TRBV30 and TRBJ2-7; no definite D call. Germline V gene sequence: CDR1 GTSNPN, CDR2 SVGIG (reference sequence). This CDR3 has 12 amino acids. Trimming stripped 4 bases from V and 3 bases from J, with 10 bases between. This chain's CDR3 is CAWNEAVYEQYF. The DNA for the CDR3 is TGTGCCTGGAATGAGGCAGTCTACGAGCAGTACTTC. Based on the CDR3 plus reference TRBV30 and TRBJ2-7, the full variable domain is SQTIHQWPATLVQPVGSPLSLECTVEGTSNPNLYWYRQAAGRGLQLLFYSVGIGQISSEVPQNLSASRPQDRQFILSSKKLLLSDSGFYLCAWNEAVYEQYFGPGTRLTVT.